Shown below are 9 T cell receptor beta chains from a single sample sequenced in a study of beta chain features in type 1 diabetes. Expressed TCRB transcripts were sequenced, since all the RNA that had been isolated was reverse transcribed. Libraries were prepared by immunoSEQ multiplex PCR; TCRdb keeps only in-frame clonotypes and omits some of them. The sample shows roughly 150,000 clones, over 8.5% of them seen only once. The sample was central memory CD4+ T cells from blood. The receptor source for this set is a man aged 18 to 29 in good health.

This rearrangement joins TRBV5-4 to TRBJ2-5; no firm D call. V was cut by 0 bases and J by 5 bases, with 11 bases left in between. Germline CDR1 and CDR2: SGHNT and YYREEE (reference sequence). The CDR3 totals 14 residues. The CDR3 coding sequence is TGTGCCAGCAGCTTGGAGTCTAGTAGCGAGACCCAGTACTTC. This codes for CASSLESSSETQYF.

V usage is TRBV19 and J usage is TRBJ2-3; D is unclear. Per germline, CDR1 LNHDA and CDR2 SQIVND (reference sequence). The CDR3 loop spans 13 amino acids. V shed 5 bases and J shed 5 bases, with 11 bases lying between them. The CDR3 DNA reads TGTGCCAGTAGTCCAGATCCAGGAGATACGCAGTATTTT. Its protein is CASSPDPGDTQYF.

This clone was counted only a few times. V and J are TRBV27 and TRBJ2-7; D might be TRBD1 (6 bases). Germline loops: CDR1 MNHEY, CDR2 SMNVEV (reference sequence). Trimming cost V 3 bases and J 4 bases, with 16 bases left between them. The CDR3 totals 15 residues. The CDR3: CASSLKGTPSYEQYF. The CDR3, as DNA: TGTGCCAGCAGTTTGAAAGGGACACCCTCGTACGAGCAGTACTTC.

Comment on this clone: Other DNA sequences in the sample encode the same CDR3. The chain carries TRBV7-9 and TRBJ2-3; D remains unclear. This CDR3 spans 11 amino acids. CDR1 is SEHNR and CDR2 is FQNEAQ in the germline V gene (reference sequence). Trimming shortened V by 5 bases and J by 6 bases, and 6 bases separated the two germline ends. The chain's CDR3 is CASSPQDTQYF. The CDR3 nucleotides are TGTGCCAGCAGCCCCCAGGATACGCAGTATTTT.

This clone was seen more than once but under ten times. This chain uses TRBV2 with TRBJ1-2; the match to TRBD1 covers 7 bases. The germline gives CDR1 SNHLY, CDR2 FYNNEI. The CDR3 contains 14 residues. The V and J ends lost 4 bases and 4 bases, in that order; junction bases with no gene match: 6. Here the CDR3 DNA reads TGTGCCAGCAGTGGAACAGGGGTTGGCTATGGCTACACCTTC. Translating it yields CASSGTGVGYGYTF. Combining the CDR3 with reference TRBV2 and TRBJ1-2 gives the whole variable domain EPEVTQTPSHQVTQMGQEVILRCVPISNHLYFYWYRQILGQKVEFLVSFYNNEISEKSEIFDDQFSVERPDGSNFTLKIRSTKLEDSAMYFCASSGTGVGYGYTFGSGTRLTVV.

A few counts support this clone. The chain links TRBV7-2 to TRBJ2-5, with a tentative D call TRBD2 (5 bases). CDR3 length: 14 residues. Looked up from germline, CDR1 is SGHTA and CDR2 is FQGNSA. The V and J ends lost 0 bases and 3 bases respectively, with 8 bases between them. The CDR3 region is CASSLAGAKETQYF. CDR3 sequence (DNA): TGTGCCAGCAGCTTAGCGGGAGCGAAAGAGACCCAGTACTTC.

This clone was detected a few times. This chain connects TRBV28 to TRBJ2-3; D call uncertain. V lost 4 bases and J lost 6, with 17 bases in between. The CDR3 runs to 15 residues. Germline V gene lookup returns CDR1 MDHEN and CDR2 SYDVKM. The CDR3 sequence is CASSSAQNRRDTQYF. CDR3 nucleotide sequence: TGTGCCAGCAGTTCGGCTCAAAATAGGCGGGATACGCAGTATTTT.

Only a few counts were recorded for this clone. The chain couples TRBV2 to TRBJ2-7; TRBD1 agrees at 10 bases. This CDR3 region has 14 residues. Germline-derived CDR1 and CDR2 are SNHLY and FYNNEI. V lost 7 bases, J lost 4 bases, and 7 bases stayed unmatched. The CDR3 reads CASNTDRGNYEQYF. The CDR3 DNA reads as TGTGCCAGCAACACGGACAGGGGGAATTACGAGCAGTACTTC.

The sample holds many counts of this clone. The chain recombines TRBV2 with TRBJ2-3; the match to TRBD1 covers 7 bases. The CDR3 has 16 residues. With 6 bases clipped from V and 6 bases from J, the junction kept 15 bases outside the gene matches. Per germline, CDR1 SNHLY and CDR2 FYNNEI. The DNA of the CDR3 is TGTGCCAGCAGATGGCCCCGCACAGGGGCAGGGGATACGCAGTATTTT. Protein: CASRWPRTGAGDTQYF.